The present T cell receptor (beta chain) was sequenced within a study of blood T cell repertoires in COVID-19. For the study at large: In each case, the material was cDNA or gDNA derived from T cells, B-cell-depleted T cells, or PBMCs.

V was clipped by 6 bases and J by 5 bases; unmatched bases: 9. This CDR3 spans 15 amino acids. Germline CDR1 and CDR2: WSHSY and SAAADI. In the authors' workflow: Estimated nucleated cell counts came from reference gene primer amplification. Here immunoSEQ multiplex PCR was the method, and the copy in TCRdb shows in-frame clones only, minus some. That table furnishes V, J and clone size, whereas the DNA furnished D and trimming. The data hold more than 400,000 clones, with roughly 87% observed a single time. This clone was seen a single time. The recovered donors of Cohort 3 showed two negative PCRs, clearance, or symptom resolution.

The sample was PBMCs or T cells enriched from blood (not recorded which). This clonotype originated in a man between 18 and 35 years old who had recovered from COVID-19. The rearrangement uses TRBV10-2 and TRBJ2-5; 10 positions match TRBD2. DNA of the CDR3: TGCGCCAGCAGAAAACTAGCGGGGAGGCTGGAGACCCAGTACTTC. Translating gives CASRKLAGRLETQYF.